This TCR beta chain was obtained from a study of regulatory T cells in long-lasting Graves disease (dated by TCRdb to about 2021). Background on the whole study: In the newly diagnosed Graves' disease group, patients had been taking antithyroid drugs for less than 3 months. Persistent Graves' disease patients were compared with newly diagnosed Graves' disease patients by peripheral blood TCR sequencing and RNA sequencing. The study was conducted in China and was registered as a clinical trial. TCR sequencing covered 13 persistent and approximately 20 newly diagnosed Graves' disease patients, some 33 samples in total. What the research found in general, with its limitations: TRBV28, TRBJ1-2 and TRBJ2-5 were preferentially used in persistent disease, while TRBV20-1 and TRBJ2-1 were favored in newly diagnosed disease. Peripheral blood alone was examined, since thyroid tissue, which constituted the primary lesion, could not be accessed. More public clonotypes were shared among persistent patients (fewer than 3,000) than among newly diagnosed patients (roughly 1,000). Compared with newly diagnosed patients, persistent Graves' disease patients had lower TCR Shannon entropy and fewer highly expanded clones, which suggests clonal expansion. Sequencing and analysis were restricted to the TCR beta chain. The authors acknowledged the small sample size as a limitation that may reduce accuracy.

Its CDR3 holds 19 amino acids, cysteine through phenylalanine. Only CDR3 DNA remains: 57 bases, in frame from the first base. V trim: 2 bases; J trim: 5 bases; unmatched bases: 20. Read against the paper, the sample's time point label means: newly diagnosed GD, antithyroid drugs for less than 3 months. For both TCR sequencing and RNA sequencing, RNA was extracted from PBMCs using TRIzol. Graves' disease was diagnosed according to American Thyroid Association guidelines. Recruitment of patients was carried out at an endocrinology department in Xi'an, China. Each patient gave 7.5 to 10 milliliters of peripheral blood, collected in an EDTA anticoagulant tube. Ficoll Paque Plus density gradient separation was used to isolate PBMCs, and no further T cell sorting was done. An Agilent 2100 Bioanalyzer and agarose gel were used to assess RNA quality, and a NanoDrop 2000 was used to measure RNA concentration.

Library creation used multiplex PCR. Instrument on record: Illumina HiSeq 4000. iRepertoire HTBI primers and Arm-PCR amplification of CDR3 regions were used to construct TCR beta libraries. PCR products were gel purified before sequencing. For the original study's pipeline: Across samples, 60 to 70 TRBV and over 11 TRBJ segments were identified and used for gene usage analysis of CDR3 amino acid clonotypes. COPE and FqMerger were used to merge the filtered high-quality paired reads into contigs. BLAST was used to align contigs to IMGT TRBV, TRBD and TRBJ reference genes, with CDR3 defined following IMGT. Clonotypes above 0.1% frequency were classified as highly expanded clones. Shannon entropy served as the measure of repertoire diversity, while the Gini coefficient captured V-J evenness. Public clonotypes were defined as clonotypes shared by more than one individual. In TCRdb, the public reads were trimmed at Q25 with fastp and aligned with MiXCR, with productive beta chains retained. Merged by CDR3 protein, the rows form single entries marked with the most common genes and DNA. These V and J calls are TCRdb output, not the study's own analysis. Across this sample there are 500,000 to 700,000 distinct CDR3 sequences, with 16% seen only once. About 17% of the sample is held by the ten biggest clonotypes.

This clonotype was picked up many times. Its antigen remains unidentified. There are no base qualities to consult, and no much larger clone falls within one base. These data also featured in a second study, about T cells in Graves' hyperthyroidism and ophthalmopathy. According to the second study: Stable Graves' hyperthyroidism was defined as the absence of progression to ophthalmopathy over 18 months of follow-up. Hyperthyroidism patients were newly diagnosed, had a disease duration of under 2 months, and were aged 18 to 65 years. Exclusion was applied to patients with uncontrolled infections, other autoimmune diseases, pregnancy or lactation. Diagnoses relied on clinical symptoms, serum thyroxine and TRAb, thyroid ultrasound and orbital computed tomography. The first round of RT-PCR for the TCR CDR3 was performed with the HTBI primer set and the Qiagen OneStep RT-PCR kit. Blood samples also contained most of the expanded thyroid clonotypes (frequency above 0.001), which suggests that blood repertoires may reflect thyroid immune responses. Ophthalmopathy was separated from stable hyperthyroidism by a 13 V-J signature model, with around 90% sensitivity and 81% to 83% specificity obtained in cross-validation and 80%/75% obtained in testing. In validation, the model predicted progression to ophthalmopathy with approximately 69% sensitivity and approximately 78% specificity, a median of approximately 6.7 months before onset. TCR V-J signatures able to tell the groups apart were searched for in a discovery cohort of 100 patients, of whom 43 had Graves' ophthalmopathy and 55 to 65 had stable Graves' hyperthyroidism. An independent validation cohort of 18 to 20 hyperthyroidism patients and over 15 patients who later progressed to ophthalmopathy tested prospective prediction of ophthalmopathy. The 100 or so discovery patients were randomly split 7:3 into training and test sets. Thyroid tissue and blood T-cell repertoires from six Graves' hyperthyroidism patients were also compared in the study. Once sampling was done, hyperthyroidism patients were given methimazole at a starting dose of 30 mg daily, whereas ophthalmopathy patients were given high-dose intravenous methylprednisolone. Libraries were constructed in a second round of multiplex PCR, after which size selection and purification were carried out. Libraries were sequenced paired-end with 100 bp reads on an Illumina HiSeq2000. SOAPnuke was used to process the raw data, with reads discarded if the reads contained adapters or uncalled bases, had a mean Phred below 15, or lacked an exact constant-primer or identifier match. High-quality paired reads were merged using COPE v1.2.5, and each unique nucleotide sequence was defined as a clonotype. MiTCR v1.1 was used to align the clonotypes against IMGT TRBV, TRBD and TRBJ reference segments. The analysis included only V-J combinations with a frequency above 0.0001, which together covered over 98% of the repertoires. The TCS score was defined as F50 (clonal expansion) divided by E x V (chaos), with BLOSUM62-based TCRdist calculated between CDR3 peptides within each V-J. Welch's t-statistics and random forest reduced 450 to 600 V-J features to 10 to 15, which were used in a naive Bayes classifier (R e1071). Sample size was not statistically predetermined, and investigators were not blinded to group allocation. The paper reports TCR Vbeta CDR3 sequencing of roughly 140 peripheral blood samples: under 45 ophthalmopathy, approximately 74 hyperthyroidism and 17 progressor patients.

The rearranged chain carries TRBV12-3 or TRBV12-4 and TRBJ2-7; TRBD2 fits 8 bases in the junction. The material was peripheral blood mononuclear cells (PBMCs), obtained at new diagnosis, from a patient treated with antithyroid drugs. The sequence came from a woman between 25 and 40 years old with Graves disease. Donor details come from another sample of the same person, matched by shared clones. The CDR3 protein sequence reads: CASSLMRLANWSSIHEQYF. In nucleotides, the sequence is TGTGCCAGCAGTTTAATGAGACTAGCGAATTGGTCCTCCATCCACGAGCAGTACTTC.